This record covers a single T cell receptor beta chain. The data are from a study of blood T cells in healthy people across ages. Through a sample-barcoded 5' primer and a J-beta primer mix, a second PCR was run for 7 to 11 cycles. One entry per CDR3 protein results from TCRdb running MiXCR on the 5' RACE reads. The table includes over 1,300,000 distinct CDR3 sequences, 59% detected once. The CDR3 spans 15 residues. Germline assignment: CDR1 DFQATT and CDR2 SNEGSKA (reference sequence). This TCR was recovered from a man between 18 and 35 years old in good health. Sequencing was carried out using blood. The rearrangement joins TRBV20-1 to TRBJ2-5; possible D gene TRBD1, 6 bases. The J call may be incorrect, as the DNA end agrees better with TRBJ2-7. The CDR3 bases are TGCAGTGCTAGAGATCGTCAGGGGCCAGACTACGAGCAGTACTTC. This gives the protein CSARDRQGPDYEQYF.